The present T cell receptor (beta chain) was sequenced within a study of PD-1 blockade in mismatch repair-deficient tumors. Study context: Enrolled about 2012-2016, patients had progressing, pretreated mismatch repair-deficient cancers of about a dozen types.

TCRs were sequenced from a few patients responding to pembrolizumab. Comments on this clone: As yet, its antigen is unknown.

Study conclusions and caveats: Tumor-resident clones, often absent from pretreatment blood, expanded after pembrolizumab and then contracted.

CDR3 length: 13 amino acids. Trimming took off 6 bases at V and 7 bases at J, with 13 bases between the two ends. Germline V gene data show CDR1 as SNHLY and CDR2 as FYNNEI. The data were produced by immunoSEQ multiplex PCR, yet TCRdb's version contains in-frame clones alone and is incomplete. Altogether tens of thousands of clones are present, approximately 80% being singletons, with the ten largest covering 2.5% to 4%. The sample consisted of peripheral blood, taken 4 weeks after starting pembrolizumab. The receptor was isolated from an adult with mismatch repair-deficient cancer. The rearrangement joins TRBV2 to TRBJ2-1; tentatively, D is TRBD2 (6 bases). CDR3 bases: TGTGCCAGCAGCTTGACTAGTTTGAATGAGCAGTTCTTC. As protein: CASSLTSLNEQFF.